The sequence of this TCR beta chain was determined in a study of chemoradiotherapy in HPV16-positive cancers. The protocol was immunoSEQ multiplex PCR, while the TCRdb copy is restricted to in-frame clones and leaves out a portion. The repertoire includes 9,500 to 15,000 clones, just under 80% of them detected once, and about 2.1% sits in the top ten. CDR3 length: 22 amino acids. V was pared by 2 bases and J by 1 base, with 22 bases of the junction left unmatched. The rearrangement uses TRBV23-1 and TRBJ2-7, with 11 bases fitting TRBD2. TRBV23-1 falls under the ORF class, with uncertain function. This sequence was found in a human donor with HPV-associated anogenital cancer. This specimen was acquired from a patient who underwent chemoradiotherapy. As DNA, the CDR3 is TGCGCCAGCAGTCAAGTCCCGGGACAGGGTTCGACGACTAGCGGGGATTCCTACGAGCAGTACTTC. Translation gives CASSQVPGQGSTTSGDSYEQYF.